The clone carrying this T cell receptor beta chain was seen a few times. A second roughly 6 to 11 cycle PCR used barcoded and J-beta primers. TCRdb fed the 5' RACE reads into MiXCR, producing one record per CDR3 protein. The sample contains about 780,000 distinct CDR3 sequences, around 45% of which appear only once. The entry originates in a study of blood T cells in healthy people across ages. Germline CDR1 MDHEN, CDR2 SYDVKM. V shed 5 bases and J 4 bases; nucleotides not matched to a gene: 9. The CDR3 is 16 residues long. This chain links TRBV28 with TRBJ2-5, with 11 bases that match TRBD1. The receptor comes from a man at least 80 years old in good health. Sequencing was performed on blood. The CDR3 sequence: CASSPMGTGGRETQYF. Written as DNA, the CDR3 is TGTGCCAGCAGTCCAATGGGGACAGGGGGACGAGAGACCCAGTACTTC.